The 13 T cell receptor beta chains given below trace back to one sample, sequenced in a study of Tregs in tolerant kidney transplant recipients. Here immunoSEQ multiplex PCR was the method, and the copy in TCRdb shows in-frame clones only, minus some. Of about 110,000 clones in the sample, 85% to 90% were seen once. The material was CD4+ T cells from blood, obtained before the transplant. Receptor source: a human donor who received a combined kidney and bone marrow transplant.

This sequence joins TRBV21-1 and TRBJ1-3. TRBV21-1 is shown as a pseudogene. The length of the CDR3 is 10 residues. CDR3: CPPQGGTIYF. DNA for the CDR3: TGTCCTCCCCAAGGCGGCACCATATATTTT.

J is TRBJ1-1 and V is TRBV7-6; D is uncertain. The germline gives CDR1 SGHVS, CDR2 FNYEAQ. The V end was cut by 1 base, the J end by 1 base, with 7 bases between. There are 14 residues in the CDR3. The CDR3 nucleotides are TGTGCCAGCAGCTTAGTCCACGGGAACACTGAAGCTTTCTTT. This sequence encodes CASSLVHGNTEAFF.

The chain is built from TRBV5-4 and TRBJ2-1; 10 positions match TRBD1. Germline trimming cut 4 bases from V and 7 bases from J; bases unmatched to any gene: 11. The CDR3 is made up of 16 amino acids. CDR1 SGHNT and CDR2 YYREEE come from the germline V gene (reference sequence). CDR3 nucleotide sequence: TGTGCCAGCAGCCTGGGTGGGACAGGGGCGGGGAATGAGCAGTTCTTC. It yields the protein CASSLGGTGAGNEQFF.

This clone was picked up a small number of times. The V and J genes are TRBV5-5 and TRBJ1-3; 8 nucleotides line up with TRBD1. Germline V lookup: CDR1 SGHKS, CDR2 YYEKEE (reference sequence). The junction had 7 bases not matched to a gene; V was cut back by 4 bases and J by 4 bases. CDR3 length equals 15 residues. The CDR3 nucleotides are TGTGCCAGCAGCCAGTCAGGGGGCGCGGGAAACACCATATATTTT. As protein: CASSQSGGAGNTIYF. Full variable domain (rest looked up from reference TRBV5-5 and TRBJ1-3): DAGVTQSPTHLIKTRGQQVTLRCSPISGHKSVSWYQQVLGQGPQFIFQYYEKEERGRGNFPDRFSARQFPNYSSELNVNALLLGDSALYLCASSQSGGAGNTIYFGEGSWLTVV.

This chain joins TRBV19 and TRBJ2-7; 9 nucleotides agree with TRBD1. Per germline, CDR1 LNHDA and CDR2 SQIVND (reference sequence). The CDR3 spans 15 residues. V trimming: 5 bases; J trimming: 4 bases; junction bases outside the gene matches: 9. CDR3 nucleotides: TGTGCCAGTAGTGCCCCCGGGACAGGGCAATACGAGCAGTACTTC. Protein sequence: CASSAPGTGQYEQYF.

The V and J genes are TRBV7-2 and TRBJ1-2, with a tentative D call TRBD1 (5 bases). CDR3 length: 14 residues. CDR1 SGHTA and CDR2 FQGNSA come from the germline V gene. The V end was cut by 1 base, the J end by 7 bases, with 13 bases between. CDR3 amino acids: CASSLEARVGGYTF. CDR3 coding DNA: TGTGCCAGCAGCTTAGAGGCCAGGGTAGGTGGCTACACCTTC.

This clone was counted only a few times. V gene TRBV6-5 combines with J gene TRBJ2-7; 8 bases fit TRBD1. The CDR3 runs 14 residues. Germline V gives CDR1 MNHEY, CDR2 SVGAGI. The junction had 8 bases not matched to a gene; V was cut back by 4 bases and J by 6 bases. Here the CDR3 reads CASSLGQAGLEQYF. CDR3 DNA sequence: TGTGCCAGCAGTTTGGGACAGGCAGGACTCGAGCAGTACTTC.

The chain couples TRBV19 to TRBJ1-3; tentative D call: TRBD1 (5 bases). The germline gives CDR1 LNHDA, CDR2 SQIVND (reference sequence). The V and J ends lost 0 bases and 3 bases respectively, with 15 bases between them. The CDR3 contains 17 residues. Here the CDR3 DNA reads TGTGCCAGTAGTATAGATCCCGCCGGACATCGTGGAAACACCATATATTTT. Residues: CASSIDPAGHRGNTIYF.

The chain combines TRBV7-2 with TRBJ1-3; the D gene is possibly TRBD1 (5 bases). CDR3 length: 13 residues. Germline CDR1 and CDR2: SGHTA and FQGNSA. V was cut by 5 bases and J by 8 bases, with 13 bases left in between. CDR3 in amino acids: CASSPGREDTIYF. CDR3 sequence (DNA): TGTGCCAGCAGCCCCGGCAGGGAGGACACCATATATTTT.

Regarding this clone: Different DNA sequences within this sample yield the same CDR3. The J gene is TRBJ2-3, the V gene TRBV18; 8 bases fit TRBD1. The V and J ends lost 6 bases and 2 bases, in that order; junction bases with no gene match: 4. The CDR3 has 14 residues. Germline V lookup: CDR1 KGHSH, CDR2 LQKENI. The CDR3 DNA follows: TGTGCCAGCTCTCCCAGGGGGCCCACAGATACGCAGTATTTT. This sequence encodes CASSPRGPTDTQYF.

The chain uses TRBV21-1 and TRBJ2-7; TRBD2, the table's D call, lacks a check against the DNA. TRBV21-1 is labeled a pseudogene. The CDR3 is 14 amino acids. The DNA of the CDR3 is TGTGCCAGCAGCAAATGGGAGGGCCGGTTTGAGCAGTACTTC. Translating it yields CASSKWEGRFEQYF.

V is TRBV5-1 and J is TRBJ2-3; a possible D gene is TRBD2 (5 bases). CDR1 and CDR2 from the germline V gene are SGHRS and YFSETQ. CDR3 size: 16 residues. Trimming pared 0 bases from V and 0 bases from J, leaving 11 bases between. CDR3 DNA sequence: TGCGCCAGCAGCTTGGCCCCGCCGGGGAGCACAGATACGCAGTATTTT. It translates to CASSLAPPGSTDTQYF.

This chain links TRBV5-1 with TRBJ1-1; 9 bases are shared with TRBD1. The V gene end was trimmed by 0 bases and the J gene end by 4 bases; junction bases not matched to a gene: 7. Per germline, CDR1 SGHRS and CDR2 YFSETQ. The CDR3 sequence is 16 residues long. The CDR3 here is CASSLDGQTGGTEAFF. DNA of the CDR3: TGCGCCAGCAGCTTGGATGGGCAGACAGGGGGCACTGAAGCTTTCTTT. Together with reference TRBV5-1 and TRBJ1-1, the CDR3 gives the full variable domain: KAGVTQTPRYLIKTRGQQVTLSCSPISGHRSVSWYQQTPGQGLQFLFEYFSETQRNKGNFPGRFSGRQFSNSRSEMNVSTLELGDSALYLCASSLDGQTGGTEAFFGQGTRLTVV.